Listed below are T cell receptor beta chains from one sample, sequenced in a study of T cells after yellow fever vaccination. MiXCR, run by TCRdb on the 5' RACE reads, gives a single entry per CDR3 protein. The sample lists hundreds of thousands of distinct CDR3 sequences, roughly an eighth occurring once. The material was CD4+ T cells sorted from PBMCs, obtained 15 days after the yellow fever booster vaccination. Receptors were obtained from a man between 18 and 35 years old who received the YFV17D yellow fever vaccine. Both conserved end residues are part of each CDR3. D genes are given only for firm matches. Clone sizes are given selectively: once, few, many, or a class where the clone is expanded.

D: NA; J: TRBJ2-7; size: many; V: TRBV5-1; CDR3: CASSLLDSLYEQYF; DNA: TGCGCCAGCAGCTTGCTAGACAGCTTATACGAGCAGTACTTC
D: NA; J: TRBJ2-5; size: NA; V: TRBV20-1; CDR3: CSGFGTAQETQYF; DNA: TGCAGTGGGTTCGGGACCGCCCAAGAGACCCAGTACTTC
D: TRBD1; J: TRBJ2-3; size: few; V: TRBV30; CDR3: CAWCPGQGARDTQYF; DNA: TGTGCCTGGTGCCCAGGACAGGGGGCTCGAGATACGCAGTATTTT
D: NA; J: TRBJ2-5; size: NA; V: TRBV12-5; CDR3: CASGLVPDQETQYF; DNA: TGTGCTAGTGGTTTGGTACCAGACCAAGAGACCCAGTACTTC
D: TRBD1; J: TRBJ1-1; size: many; V: TRBV7-8; CDR3: CASTFLPRDSRTEAFF; DNA: TGTGCCAGCACTTTCCTACCAAGGGACAGTAGAACTGAAGCTTTCTTT
D: NA; J: TRBJ2-1; size: few; V: TRBV21-1; CDR3: CASSADLRGCNEQFF; DNA: TGTGCCAGCAGCGCAGATCTCAGGGGCTGCAATGAGCAGTTCTTC
D: NA; J: TRBJ2-3; size: few; V: TRBV5-4; CDR3: CASSPADQRVTDTQYF; DNA: TGTGCCAGCAGCCCGGCGGATCAGCGGGTAACCGATACGCAGTATTTT
D: NA; J: TRBJ1-2; size: few; V: TRBV7-2; CDR3: CASSLEGVNYGYTF; DNA: TGTGCCAGCAGCTTAGAGGGGGTTAACTATGGCTACACCTTC
D: NA; J: TRBJ1-6; size: NA; V: TRBV5-1; CDR3: CASSERGGAYNSPLHF; DNA: TGCGCCAGCAGCGAGAGGGGGGGCGCCTATAATTCACCCCTCCACTTT
D: NA; J: TRBJ1-2; size: few; V: TRBV18; CDR3: CASRRQGLQGANYGYTF; DNA: TGTGCCAGCCGCCGCCAAGGGCTTCAAGGGGCTAACTATGGCTACACCTTC
D: TRBD2; J: TRBJ2-2; size: NA; V: TRBV6-1; CDR3: CASRPGLSGELFF; DNA: TGTGCCAGCAGGCCGGGACTATCCGGGGAGCTGTTTTTT
D: NA; J: TRBJ2-4; size: NA; V: TRBV6-2/TRBV6-3; CDR3: CASSPHREGGKNIQYF; DNA: TGTGCCAGCAGTCCTCACAGGGAGGGTGGCAAAAACATTCAGTACTTC
D: TRBD1; J: TRBJ1-6; size: few; V: TRBV4-3; CDR3: CASSQDLGGGSPLHF; DNA: TGCGCCAGCAGCCAAGATCTAGGGGGCGGTTCACCCCTCCACTTT
D: TRBD1; J: TRBJ1-2; size: few; V: TRBV6-6; CDR3: CASSSPGRGSGYGYTF; DNA: TGTGCCAGCAGTAGTCCCGGCAGGGGGAGTGGCTATGGCTACACCTTC
D: NA; J: TRBJ1-1; size: NA; V: TRBV11-2; CDR3: CASSRVTGRTEAFF; DNA: TGTGCCAGCAGCCGTGTGACAGGACGGACTGAAGCTTTCTTT
D: NA; J: TRBJ2-4; size: few; V: TRBV27; CDR3: CASMPRDVKNIQYF; DNA: TGTGCCAGTATGCCCCGGGACGTAAAAAACATTCAGTACTTC
D: NA; J: TRBJ1-1; size: NA; V: TRBV6-6; CDR3: CASSYFSLTEAFF; DNA: TGTGCCAGCAGTTACTTCAGCCTCACTGAAGCTTTCTTT
D: NA; J: TRBJ1-4; size: few; V: TRBV27; CDR3: CASTSQGSEKLFF; DNA: TGTGCCAGCACCTCCCAGGGGAGTGAAAAACTGTTTTTT
D: TRBD1; J: TRBJ2-3; size: few; V: TRBV15; CDR3: CATSTRQGADTQYF; DNA: TGTGCCACCAGCACCCGACAGGGAGCAGATACGCAGTATTTT
D: TRBD2; J: TRBJ2-5; size: few; V: TRBV25-1; CDR3: CASSVIGASGFQETQYF; DNA: TGTGCCAGCAGTGTAATTGGGGCTAGCGGGTTCCAAGAGACCCAGTACTTC
D: NA; J: TRBJ1-4; size: few; V: TRBV28; CDR3: CASSPRGKLFF; DNA: TGTGCCAGCAGTCCCCGGGGGAAACTGTTTTTT
D: TRBD1; J: TRBJ2-5; size: many; V: TRBV7-2; CDR3: CASSLGSGQGAVETQYF; DNA: TGTGCCAGCAGCTTAGGATCGGGACAGGGGGCTGTGGAGACCCAGTACTTC
D: NA; J: TRBJ2-2; size: NA; V: TRBV27; CDR3: CASSFWRSPPTGELFF; DNA: TGTGCCAGCAGTTTCTGGCGAAGTCCCCCCACCGGGGAGCTGTTTTTT
D: NA; J: TRBJ2-1; size: few; V: TRBV7-9; CDR3: CASSLVTGYYNEQFF; DNA: TGTGCCAGCAGCTTAGTGACGGGGTATTACAATGAGCAGTTCTTC
D: NA; J: TRBJ1-5; size: NA; V: TRBV9; CDR3: CASSVGGGPLDQPQHF; DNA: TGTGCCAGCAGCGTAGGAGGAGGTCCCCTGGATCAGCCCCAGCATTTT
D: TRBD1; J: TRBJ1-3; size: NA; V: TRBV5-6; CDR3: CASSFFDRAGNTIYF; DNA: TGTGCCAGCAGCTTTTTCGACAGGGCTGGAAACACCATATATTTT
D: NA; J: TRBJ2-5; size: NA; V: TRBV27; CDR3: CASSLNAYRGTQYF; DNA: TGTGCCAGCAGTTTAAATGCCTACCGAGGGACCCAGTACTTC
D: NA; J: TRBJ1-2; size: NA; V: TRBV2; CDR3: CARRVGSGYTF; DNA: TGTGCCAGGAGGGTAGGGTCCGGCTACACCTTC
D: TRBD1; J: TRBJ1-1; size: few; V: TRBV4-3; CDR3: CASSFGDRSTEAFF; DNA: TGCGCCAGCAGCTTCGGGGACAGGTCGACTGAAGCTTTCTTT
D: NA; J: TRBJ2-2; size: many; V: TRBV9; CDR3: CASSPPSANTGELFF; DNA: TGTGCCAGCAGCCCTCCCTCAGCAAACACCGGGGAGCTGTTTTTT
D: NA; J: TRBJ1-1; size: NA; V: TRBV6-5; CDR3: CASSYSGTMGTEAFF; DNA: TGTGCCAGCAGTTATTCGGGAACCATGGGCACTGAAGCTTTCTTT
D: TRBD1; J: TRBJ1-2; size: NA; V: TRBV27; CDR3: CASSPDLLTGRDYGYTF; DNA: TGTGCCAGCAGTCCGGACCTCCTGACAGGGAGAGACTATGGCTACACCTTC
D: TRBD1; J: TRBJ1-2; size: few; V: TRBV6-5; CDR3: CASSYSGQGAANSLF; DNA: TGTGCCAGCAGTTACTCAGGCCAGGGGGCCGCCAATTCCCTCTTC
D: TRBD1; J: TRBJ2-3; size: NA; V: TRBV7-3; CDR3: CASNNTTPGQGARSDTQYF; DNA: TGTGCCAGCAACAATACAACCCCGGGACAGGGGGCTCGGTCAGATACGCAGTATTTT
D: NA; J: TRBJ1-5; size: NA; V: TRBV7-2; CDR3: CASSLVYQRDDQPQHF; DNA: TGTGCCAGCAGCTTAGTTTATCAAAGGGACGATCAGCCCCAGCATTTT
D: NA; J: TRBJ1-1; size: NA; V: TRBV7-9; CDR3: CASSLALRVGLNKGLTEAFF; DNA: TGTGCCAGCAGCTTAGCGCTCAGGGTTGGGCTAAATAAGGGTCTCACTGAAGCTTTCTTT
D: TRBD2; J: TRBJ2-7; size: many; V: TRBV7-2; CDR3: CASSLRDTSGGAYEQYF; DNA: TGTGCCAGCAGCTTACGGGACACTAGCGGGGGGGCCTACGAGCAGTACTTC
D: NA; J: TRBJ1-5; size: few; V: TRBV2; CDR3: CASSWETGVNSNQPQHF; DNA: TGTGCCAGCTCGTGGGAGACAGGAGTTAATAGCAATCAGCCCCAGCATTTT
D: NA; J: TRBJ2-3; size: NA; V: TRBV7-8; CDR3: CASSSQGWDTQYF; DNA: TGTGCCAGCAGTTCGCAGGGGTGGGATACGCAGTATTTT
D: NA; J: TRBJ2-2; size: few; V: TRBV3-1; CDR3: CASSQVNTGELFF; DNA: TGTGCCAGCAGCCAGGTTAACACCGGGGAGCTGTTTTTT
D: TRBD1; J: TRBJ1-5; size: NA; V: TRBV27; CDR3: CASSLRQGGGPQHF; DNA: TGTGCCAGCAGTTTAAGACAGGGGGGTGGGCCCCAGCATTTT
D: NA; J: TRBJ2-2; size: NA; V: TRBV12-3/TRBV12-4; CDR3: CASSLAMGGELFF; DNA: TGTGCCAGCAGTTTAGCCATGGGGGGGGAGCTGTTTTTT
D: TRBD1; J: TRBJ2-7; size: NA; V: TRBV27; CDR3: CASSSPGQGASYEQYF; DNA: TGTGCCAGCAGTTCGCCGGGACAGGGGGCCTCCTACGAGCAGTACTTC
D: NA; J: TRBJ2-5; size: NA; V: TRBV7-9; CDR3: CASSFTGVGRETQYF; DNA: TGTGCCAGCAGCTTTACGGGGGTCGGTAGAGAGACCCAGTACTTC
D: NA; J: TRBJ1-1; size: few; V: TRBV7-2; CDR3: CASSLYGSGLAEAFF; DNA: TGTGCCAGCAGCCTCTACGGTTCGGGACTTGCTGAAGCTTTCTTT
D: NA; J: TRBJ1-3; size: few; V: TRBV30; CDR3: CAWSVTSGNTIYF; DNA: TGTGCCTGGAGTGTAACGTCTGGAAACACCATATATTTT
D: NA; J: TRBJ2-5; size: NA; V: TRBV9; CDR3: CASSVSFGTQYF; DNA: TGTGCCAGCAGCGTCAGTTTCGGGACCCAGTACTTC
D: NA; J: TRBJ1-2; size: few; V: TRBV20-1; CDR3: CSVPGYGYTF; DNA: TGCAGTGTCCCAGGCTATGGCTACACCTTC
D: NA; J: TRBJ1-1; size: NA; V: TRBV5-1; CDR3: CASSLLDGSNTEAFF; DNA: TGCGCCAGCAGCCTTTTGGACGGATCGAACACTGAAGCTTTCTTT